The present T cell receptor (beta chain) was sequenced within a study of vaccination effects on CD4 cells after COVID-19. Expansion with viral peptide pools was applied to antigen-specific CD4+ T cells by the ViraFEST assay prior to sequencing. On day 10 of culture, CD4+ T cells were separated out. Profiled with immunoSEQ multiplex PCR; TCRdb holds only in-frame clones, not every one. The repertoire holds about 31,000 clones, approximately 68% seen once, with approximately 27% in the top ten. This clone was found once. Its antigen is still unknown. Germline loops: CDR1 SGHRS, CDR2 YFSETQ. This CDR3 comprises 15 residues. Between the trimmed V and J ends, which lost 3 bases and 6 bases, there was a span of 17 bases.

The material sequenced was CD4+ T cells from PBMCs cultured with HCoV-229E spike peptides, taken before COVID-19 vaccination. V is TRBV5-1 and J is TRBJ2-3; TRBD1 is a possible D gene (6 bases). This TCR was recovered from a human donor who received a COVID-19 vaccine. The CDR3 protein is CASSSRTVGLDTQYF. The DNA for the CDR3 is TGCGCCAGCAGCTCCCGGACAGTGGGTCTCGATACGCAGTATTTT.